The source of this T cell receptor beta chain is a study of identical twins' blood T cells. Three pairs of healthy female monozygous twins were the donors. A previously described protocol, modified, built RNA-based TCR cDNA libraries. Each TCR cDNA library carried sample-specific barcodes on both ends. TCRdb re-derived calls from the 5' RACE reads in MiXCR, one entry per CDR3 protein. This table holds a few hundred thousand distinct CDR3 sequences, 28% found once. CDR3 size: 10 residues. CDR1 is SNHLY and CDR2 is FYNNEI in the germline V gene. Between the trimmed V and J ends, which lost 7 bases and 6 bases, there was a span of 4 bases.

The specimen was PBMCs. This chain links TRBV2 with TRBJ2-4; D gene uncertain. The origin of this receptor is a woman between 18 and 55 years old in good health. The CDR3 DNA sequence: TGTGCCAGCATGCGAAACATTCAGTACTTC. Translation: CASMRNIQYF. Drawing the rest from reference TRBV2 and TRBJ2-4, the complete variable domain is EPEVTQTPSHQVTQMGQEVILRCVPISNHLYFYWYRQILGQKVEFLVSFYNNEISEKSEIFDDQFSVERPDGSNFTLKIRSTKLEDSAMYFCASMRNIQYFGAGTRLSVL.